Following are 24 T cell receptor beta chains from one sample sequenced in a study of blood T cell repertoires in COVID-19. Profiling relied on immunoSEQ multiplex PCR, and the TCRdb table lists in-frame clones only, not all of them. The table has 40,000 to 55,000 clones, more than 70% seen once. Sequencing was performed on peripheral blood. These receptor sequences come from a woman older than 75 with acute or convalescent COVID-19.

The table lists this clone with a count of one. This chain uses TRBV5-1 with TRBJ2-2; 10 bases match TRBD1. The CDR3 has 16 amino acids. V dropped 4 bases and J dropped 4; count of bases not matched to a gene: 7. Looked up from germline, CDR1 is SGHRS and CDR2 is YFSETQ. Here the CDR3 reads CASSATGGAGTGELFF. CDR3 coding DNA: TGCGCCAGCAGCGCGACAGGGGGCGCGGGCACCGGGGAGCTGTTTTTT.

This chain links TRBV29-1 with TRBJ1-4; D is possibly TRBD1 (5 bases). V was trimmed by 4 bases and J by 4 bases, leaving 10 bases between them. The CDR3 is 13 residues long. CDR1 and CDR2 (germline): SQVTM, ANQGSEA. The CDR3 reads CSVGQNYNEKLFF. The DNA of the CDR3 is TGCAGCGTTGGACAGAACTATAATGAAAAACTGTTTTTT.

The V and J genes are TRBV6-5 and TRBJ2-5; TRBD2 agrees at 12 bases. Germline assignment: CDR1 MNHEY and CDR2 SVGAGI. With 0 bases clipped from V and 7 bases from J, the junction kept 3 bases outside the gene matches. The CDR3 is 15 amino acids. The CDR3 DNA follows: TGTGCCAGCAGTTACTCGGCTAGCGGGGGGGGGACCCAGTACTTC. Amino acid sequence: CASSYSASGGGTQYF.

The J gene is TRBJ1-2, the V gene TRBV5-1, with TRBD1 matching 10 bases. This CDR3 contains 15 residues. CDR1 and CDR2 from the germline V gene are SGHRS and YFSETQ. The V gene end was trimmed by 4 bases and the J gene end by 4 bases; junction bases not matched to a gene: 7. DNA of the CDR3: TGCGCCAGCAGCACCCAGGGACAGGGGTCCTATGGCTACACCTTC. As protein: CASSTQGQGSYGYTF.

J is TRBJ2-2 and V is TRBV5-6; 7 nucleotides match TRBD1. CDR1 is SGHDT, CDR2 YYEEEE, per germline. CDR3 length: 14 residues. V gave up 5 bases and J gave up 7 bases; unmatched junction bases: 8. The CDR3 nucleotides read TGTGCCAGCAGTTCCCTAACAGGGGTCGGGGAGCTGTTTTTT. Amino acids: CASSSLTGVGELFF.

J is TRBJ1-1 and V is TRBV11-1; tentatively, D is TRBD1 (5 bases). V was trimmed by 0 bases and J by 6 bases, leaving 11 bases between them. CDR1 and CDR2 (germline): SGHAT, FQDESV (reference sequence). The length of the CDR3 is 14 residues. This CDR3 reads CASSLAPGAPEAFF. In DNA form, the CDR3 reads TGTGCCAGCAGCTTAGCCCCTGGGGCGCCTGAAGCTTTCTTT.

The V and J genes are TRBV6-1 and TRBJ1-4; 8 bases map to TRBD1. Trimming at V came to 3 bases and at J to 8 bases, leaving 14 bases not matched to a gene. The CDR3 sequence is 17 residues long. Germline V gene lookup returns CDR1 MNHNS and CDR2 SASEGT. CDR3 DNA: TGTGCCAGCAGTGACGCGGGTGGACAGGGTGGTTCAGAAAAACTGTTTTTT. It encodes CASSDAGGQGGSEKLFF.

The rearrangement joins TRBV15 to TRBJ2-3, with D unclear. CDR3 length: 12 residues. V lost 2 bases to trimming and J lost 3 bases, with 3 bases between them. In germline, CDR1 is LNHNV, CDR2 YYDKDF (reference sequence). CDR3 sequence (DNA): TGTGCCACCAGCAGACATACAGATACGCAGTATTTT. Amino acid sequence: CATSRHTDTQYF.

The DNA for the CDR3 is TGTGCCAGCAGCTTGGCGGGACAGCAAGAGACCCAGTACTTC. It specifies CASSLAGQQETQYF. The genes are TRBV7-9 and TRBJ2-5; D perhaps matches TRBD1 (7 bases). Trimming cost V 3 bases and J 2 bases, with 10 bases left between them. CDR3 length equals 14 residues. Germline values: CDR1 SEHNR, CDR2 FQNEAQ (reference sequence).

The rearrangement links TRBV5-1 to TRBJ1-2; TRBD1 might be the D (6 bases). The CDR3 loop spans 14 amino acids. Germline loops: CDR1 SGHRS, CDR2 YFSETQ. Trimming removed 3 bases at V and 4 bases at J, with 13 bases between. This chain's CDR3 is CASSSSDSLYGYTF. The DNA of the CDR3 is TGCGCCAGCAGCTCCTCGGACAGCCTCTATGGCTACACCTTC.

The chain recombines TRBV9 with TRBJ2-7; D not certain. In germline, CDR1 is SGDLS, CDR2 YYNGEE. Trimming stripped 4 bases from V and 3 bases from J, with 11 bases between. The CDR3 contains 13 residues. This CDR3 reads CASSPGPSYEQYV. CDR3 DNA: TGTGCCAGCAGCCCCGGTCCGAGCTACGAGCAGTACGTC.

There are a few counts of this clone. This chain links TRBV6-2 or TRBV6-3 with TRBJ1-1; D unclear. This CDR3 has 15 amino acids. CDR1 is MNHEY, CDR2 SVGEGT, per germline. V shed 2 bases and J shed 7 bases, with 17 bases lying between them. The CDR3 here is CASSYGASSWGEAFF. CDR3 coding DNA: TGTGCCAGCAGTTACGGTGCGTCTAGCTGGGGTGAAGCTTTCTTT.

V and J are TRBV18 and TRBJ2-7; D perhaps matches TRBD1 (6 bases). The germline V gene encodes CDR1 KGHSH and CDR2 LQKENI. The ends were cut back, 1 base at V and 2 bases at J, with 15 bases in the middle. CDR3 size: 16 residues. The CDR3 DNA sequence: TGTGCCAGCTCACCACGCCGGGCAGGGGCCGCCTACGAGCAGTACGTC. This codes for CASSPRRAGAAYEQYV.

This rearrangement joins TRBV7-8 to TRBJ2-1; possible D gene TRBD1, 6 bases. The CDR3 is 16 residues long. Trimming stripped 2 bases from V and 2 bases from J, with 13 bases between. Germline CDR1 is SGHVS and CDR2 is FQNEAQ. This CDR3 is CASSLISGTPYNEQFF. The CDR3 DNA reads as TGTGCCAGCAGCTTAATTTCCGGGACACCCTACAATGAGCAGTTCTTC.

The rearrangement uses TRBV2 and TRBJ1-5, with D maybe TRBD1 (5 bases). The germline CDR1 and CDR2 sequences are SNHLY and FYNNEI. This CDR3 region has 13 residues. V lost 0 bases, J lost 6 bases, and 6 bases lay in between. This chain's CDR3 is CASSEAGGQPQHF. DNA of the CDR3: TGTGCCAGCAGTGAAGCGGGGGGTCAGCCCCAGCATTTT.

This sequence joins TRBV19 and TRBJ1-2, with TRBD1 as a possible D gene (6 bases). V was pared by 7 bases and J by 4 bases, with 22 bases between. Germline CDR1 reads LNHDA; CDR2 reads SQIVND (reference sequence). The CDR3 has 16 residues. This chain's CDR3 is CASTPGGGSLSYGYTF. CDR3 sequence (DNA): TGTGCCAGTACCCCGGGAGGGGGAAGTCTCAGCTATGGCTACACCTTC.

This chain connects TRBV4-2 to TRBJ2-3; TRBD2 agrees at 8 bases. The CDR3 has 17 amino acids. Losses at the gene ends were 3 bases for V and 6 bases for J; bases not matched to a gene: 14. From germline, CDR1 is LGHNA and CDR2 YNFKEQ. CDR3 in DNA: TGTGCCAGCAGCCAGGCCAGCGGGGGCCCGTCGTTGGATACGCAGTATTTT. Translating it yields CASSQASGGPSLDTQYF.

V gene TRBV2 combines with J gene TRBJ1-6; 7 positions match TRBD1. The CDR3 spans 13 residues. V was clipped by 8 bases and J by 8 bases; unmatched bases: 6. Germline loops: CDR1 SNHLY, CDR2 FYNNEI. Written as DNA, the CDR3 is TGTGCCAGCCAATACAGGGGTGATTCACCCCTCCACTTT. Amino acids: CASQYRGDSPLHF.

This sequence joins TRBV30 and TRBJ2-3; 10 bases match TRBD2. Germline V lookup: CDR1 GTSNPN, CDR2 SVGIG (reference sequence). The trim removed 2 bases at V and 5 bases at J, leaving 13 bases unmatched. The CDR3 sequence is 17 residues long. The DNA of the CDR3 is TGTGCCTGGAGTCCCCTCCTACTAGCGGGGTTTGAAGATACGCAGTATTTT. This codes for CAWSPLLLAGFEDTQYF.

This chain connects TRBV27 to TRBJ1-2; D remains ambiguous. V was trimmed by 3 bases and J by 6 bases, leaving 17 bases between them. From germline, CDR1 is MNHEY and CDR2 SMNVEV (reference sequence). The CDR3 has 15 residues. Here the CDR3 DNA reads TGTGCCAGCAGTTTTTTGCCCACCACCACGGATGGCTACACCTTC. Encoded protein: CASSFLPTTTDGYTF.

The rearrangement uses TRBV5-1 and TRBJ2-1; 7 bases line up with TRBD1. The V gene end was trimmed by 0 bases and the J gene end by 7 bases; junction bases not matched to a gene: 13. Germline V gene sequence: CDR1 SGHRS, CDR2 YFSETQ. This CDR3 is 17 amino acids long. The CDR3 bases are TGCGCCAGCAGCTTGGGTGGGACAGCCCATATCCAGAATGAGCAGTTCTTC. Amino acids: CASSLGGTAHIQNEQFF.

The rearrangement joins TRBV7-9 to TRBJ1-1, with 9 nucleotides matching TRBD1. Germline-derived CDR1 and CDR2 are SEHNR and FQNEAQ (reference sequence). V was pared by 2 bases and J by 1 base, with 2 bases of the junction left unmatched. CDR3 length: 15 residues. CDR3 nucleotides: TGTGCCAGCAGCTTAATGGGACAGGGGAACACTGAAGCTTTCTTT. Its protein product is CASSLMGQGNTEAFF.

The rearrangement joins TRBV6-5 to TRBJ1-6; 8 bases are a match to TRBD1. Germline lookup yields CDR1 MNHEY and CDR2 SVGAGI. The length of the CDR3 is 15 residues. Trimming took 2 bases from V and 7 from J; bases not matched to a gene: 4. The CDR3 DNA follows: TGTGCCAGCAGTTACGAGACAGGGGCCAATTCACCCCTCCACTTT. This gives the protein CASSYETGANSPLHF.

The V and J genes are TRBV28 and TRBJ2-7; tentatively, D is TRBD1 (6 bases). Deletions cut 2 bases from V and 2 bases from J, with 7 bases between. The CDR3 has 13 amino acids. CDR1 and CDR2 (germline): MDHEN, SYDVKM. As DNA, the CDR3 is TGTGCCAGCAGTTTAAGGGGGACCTACGAGCAGTACGTC. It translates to CASSLRGTYEQYV.